A selection of T cell receptor beta chains follows, all from one sample in a study of blood T cell repertoires in COVID-19. Assay: immunoSEQ multiplex PCR; the TCRdb copy retains only in-frame clones and omits some. The repertoire holds a few hundred thousand clones, roughly four fifths seen once, with roughly 1.1% in the top ten. The specimen sequenced was peripheral blood. The source of these receptors is a human donor with acute or convalescent COVID-19. The donor label of this sample is uncertain. The CDR3 runs from the conserved cysteine through the conserved F or W. A D gene is named only where the DNA matches it firmly. Rows give clone size only sometimes, using once, few, many, or a class for an expanded clone.

>TRBV13|TRBJ1-2|TRBD1|NA
CASSFDRGRAYGYTF
TGTGCCAGCAGCTTTGACAGGGGAAGAGCCTATGGCTACACCTTC
>TRBV2|TRBJ1-2|TRBD1|NA
CASSVDRGDVGYTF
TGTGCCAGCAGCGTGGACAGGGGTGATGTTGGCTACACCTTC
>TRBV7-9|TRBJ2-5|TRBD2|NA
CASSSGLAGGGPQETQYF
TGTGCCAGCAGCTCCGGACTAGCGGGGGGGGGACCCCAAGAGACCCAGTACTTC
>TRBV5-5|TRBJ2-1|NA|NA
CASSFYHSNEQFF
TGTGCCAGCAGCTTTTACCACAGCAATGAGCAGTTCTTC
>TRBV15|TRBJ2-7|TRBD1|NA
CATSRGRDRGAYEQYF
TGTGCCACCAGCAGAGGACGAGACAGGGGGGCCTACGAGCAGTACTTC
>TRBV28|TRBJ1-2|NA|NA
CASSPGGNYGYTF
TGTGCCAGCAGTCCGGGGGGGAACTATGGCTACACCTTC
>TRBV20-1|TRBJ2-3|TRBD1|NA
CSASEVRGQETQYF
TGCAGTGCTAGTGAGGTCAGGGGGCAGGAGACGCAGTATTTT
>TRBV6-5|TRBJ2-7|TRBD1|NA
CASSSTGTPLSYEQYF
TGTGCCAGCAGTTCGACAGGGACGCCCCTTTCCTACGAGCAGTACTTC
>TRBV11-2|TRBJ1-1|NA|NA
CASSLDPDRTGTEAFF
TGTGCCAGCAGCTTAGACCCCGACAGAACTGGTACTGAAGCTTTCTTT
>TRBV7-8|TRBJ1-5|TRBD1|NA
CASSLDRESNQPQHF
TGTGCCAGCAGCCTCGACAGGGAAAGCAATCAGCCCCAGCATTTT
>TRBV30|TRBJ1-3|NA|many
CAWSVGRATSGNTIYF
TGTGCCTGGAGTGTCGGCAGGGCCACCTCTGGAAACACCATATATTTT
>TRBV19|TRBJ2-1|TRBD1|few
CASSWQGANEQFF
TGTGCCAGTAGTTGGCAGGGGGCAAATGAGCAGTTCTTC
>TRBV19|TRBJ1-1|TRBD1|NA
CASRGPGQGTRNTEAFF
TGTGCCAGTAGAGGACCGGGACAGGGTACCCGGAACACTGAAGCTTTCTTT
>TRBV29-1|TRBJ1-4|TRBD1|NA
CSVAYRGRDEKLFF
TGCAGCGTTGCTTACAGGGGGCGGGATGAAAAACTGTTTTTT
>TRBV2|TRBJ1-2|TRBD1|once
CATTSTGVNYGYTF
TGTGCCACCACGTCGACAGGGGTAAACTATGGCTACACCTTC
>TRBV19|TRBJ2-3|TRBD2|once
CASSPRDSGRVRGPEDTQYF
TGTGCCAGTAGTCCCCGGGACAGCGGGAGGGTGAGAGGGCCCGAAGATACGCAGTATTTT
>TRBV28|TRBJ1-5|NA|NA
CASTSQANYQPQHF
TGTGCCAGCACAAGTCAGGCCAACTATCAGCCCCAGCATTTT
>TRBV11-2|TRBJ1-2|NA|NA
CASSQGGYGYTF
TGTGCCAGCAGCCAAGGGGGATATGGCTACACCTTC
>TRBV24-1|TRBJ1-2|NA|NA
CATSDPRNGYTF
TGTGCCACCAGTGACCCCAGGAATGGCTACACCTTC
>TRBV14|TRBJ1-1|NA|NA
CASSPTGRGMNTEAFF
TGTGCCAGCAGCCCTACAGGGAGGGGAATGAACACTGAAGCTTTCTTT
>TRBV18|TRBJ2-5|TRBD1|NA
CASSQQGAPQETQYF
TGTGCCAGCTCACAACAGGGGGCGCCACAAGAGACCCAGTACTTC
>TRBV7-2|TRBJ2-3|NA|NA
CASSSPGQSTDTQYF
TGTGCCAGCAGCTCACCGGGACAAAGCACAGATACGCAGTATTTT
>TRBV27|TRBJ1-6|NA|NA
CASSLNPETNSPLHF
TGTGCCAGCAGTTTAAACCCGGAGACTAATTCACCCCTCCACTTT
>TRBV2|TRBJ1-2|NA|once
CASRDGRMGGYTF
TGTGCCAGCAGGGACGGGAGAATGGGTGGCTACACCTTC
>TRBV18|TRBJ1-1|NA|NA
CASSPANGNTEAFF
TGTGCCAGCTCACCTGCGAACGGGAACACTGAAGCTTTCTTT
>TRBV4-1|TRBJ1-5|TRBD1|NA
CASSQELGTVSNQPQHF
TGCGCCAGCAGCCAAGAATTAGGGACAGTAAGCAATCAGCCCCAGCATTTT
>TRBV3-1/TRBV3-2|TRBJ2-5|NA|NA
CASSPRVVRSQETQYF
TGTGCCAGCAGCCCCAGGGTCGTGAGGTCACAAGAGACCCAGTACTTC
>TRBV6-2/TRBV6-3|TRBJ1-5|NA|many
CASSFRGREFYSNQPQHF
TGTGCCAGCAGTTTTCGCGGCCGAGAGTTTTATAGCAATCAGCCCCAGCATTTT
>TRBV6-5|TRBJ1-1|NA|NA
CASNHRANTEAFF
TGTGCCAGCAATCACAGAGCCAACACTGAAGCTTTCTTT
>TRBV4-2|TRBJ2-1|TRBD2|NA
CASSRAGVAQGYNEQFF
TGTGCCAGCAGCCGTGCGGGAGTGGCACAAGGATACAATGAGCAGTTCTTC
>TRBV28|TRBJ1-4|NA|few
CASSLPRQNPVNEKLFF
TGTGCCAGCAGTTTGCCTCGACAGAACCCCGTGAATGAAAAACTGTTTTTT
>TRBV4-1|TRBJ1-4|TRBD1|once
CASSLGQGLGNEKLFF
TGCGCCAGCAGCCTGGGACAGGGGCTAGGTAATGAAAAACTGTTTTTT
>TRBV7-9|TRBJ2-5|NA|few
CASSLGGLVAAHRETQYF
TGTGCCAGCAGCTTAGGAGGCCTAGTGGCCGCTCATCGGGAGACCCAGTACTTC